Sequencing of this T cell receptor (beta chain) was carried out in a study of blood T cell repertoires in COVID-19. Turning to the study itself: COVID-19 samples from acute and convalescent phases originated in the United States, Italy and Spain. In each case, the material was cDNA or gDNA derived from T cells, B-cell-depleted T cells, or PBMCs.

As originally analysed: Amplification of reference gene primers was used by the study to estimate nucleated cell counts. Sequenced by immunoSEQ multiplex PCR; TCRdb stores in-frame clones only, minus some. V and J calls plus clone size are reproduced from that table; the DNA served to infer D and trimming. This table has approximately 270,000 clones, roughly 86% appearing once. There are 18 residues in the CDR3. Per the germline V gene, CDR1 is SNHLY and CDR2 is FYNNEI. Deletions cut 6 bases from V and 0 bases from J, with 21 bases between. The sequenced material came from peripheral blood. The chain couples TRBV2 to TRBJ2-1; D is possibly TRBD2 (5 bases). The clonotype originates from a man in his forties with active or convalescent COVID-19. CDR3 region: CASSGDGSRDSSYNEQFF. CDR3 nucleotides: TGTGCCAGCAGCGGCGATGGAAGTCGGGATTCCTCCTACAATGAGCAGTTCTTC.